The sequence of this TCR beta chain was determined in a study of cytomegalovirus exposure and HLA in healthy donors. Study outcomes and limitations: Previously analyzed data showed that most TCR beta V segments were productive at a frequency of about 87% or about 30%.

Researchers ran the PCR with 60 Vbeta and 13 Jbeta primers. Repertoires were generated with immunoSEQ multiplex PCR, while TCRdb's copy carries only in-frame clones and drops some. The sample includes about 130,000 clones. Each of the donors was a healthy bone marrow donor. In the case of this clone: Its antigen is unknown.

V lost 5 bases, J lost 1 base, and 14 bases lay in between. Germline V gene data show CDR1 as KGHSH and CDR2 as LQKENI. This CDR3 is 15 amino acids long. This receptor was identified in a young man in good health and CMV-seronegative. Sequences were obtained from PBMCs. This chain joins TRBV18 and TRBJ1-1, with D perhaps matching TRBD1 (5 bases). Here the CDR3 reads CASSASKGSNTEAFF. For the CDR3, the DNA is TGTGCCAGCTCAGCTTCCAAGGGGTCGAACACTGAAGCTTTCTTT.